Listed here is a single T cell receptor (beta chain). No antigen is known for it. This specimen comes from a study of T cell responses to AZD1222 COVID-19 vaccine. Germline V gene lookup returns CDR1 LGHNT and CDR2 FRNRAP. The V and J ends lost 7 bases and 2 bases, in that order; junction bases with no gene match: 10. The CDR3 runs 15 residues. Sequenced by immunoSEQ multiplex PCR; TCRdb stores in-frame clones only, minus some. Of 170,000 or so clones listed, about nine tenths were seen once; the top ten hold about 2.6%. Findings of the study overall: Regions 160-218 and 743-854 dominated among vaccine-associated CD4 TCRs spanning spike. Donors in the cohort were predominantly white British and more often female, and clonal diversity was possibly underestimated. Seropositive at baseline were only a handful of AZD1222 recipients. Increased Spike-specific TCR breadth and depth were observed after two AZD1222 doses.

The source of this sequence is an adult in good health. This specimen consisted of peripheral blood, obtained on day 0 of AZD1222 vaccination. The J gene is TRBJ2-7, the V gene TRBV12-5, with 8 bases fitting TRBD1. CDR3 DNA: TGTGCTAGTGTGCTCCGGATGGACAGGGCCTACGAGCAGTACTTC. It yields the protein CASVLRMDRAYEQYF.